These 20 T cell receptor beta chains were all obtained from the same sample, sequenced in a study of shared clonotypes between healthy human individuals. Clones were sequenced by immunoSEQ multiplex PCR, and TCRdb holds only the in-frame ones, with some missing. Seen here are more than 1 million clones, around 78% observed once, and the top ten hold roughly 0.56%. Specimen: memory CD4+ T cells from PBMCs. Stated subset: CD45RA-negative fraction. These receptors were obtained from a man between 18 and 35 years old in good health. Some clones in this sample may be carry-over from other donors' samples.

This clone was picked up many times. This chain uses TRBV7-8 with TRBJ2-7; 7 bases are shared with TRBD2. CDR1 and CDR2 from the germline V gene are SGHVS and FQNEAQ. The CDR3 runs 14 residues. Trimming at V came to 2 bases and at J to 2 bases, leaving 3 bases not matched to a gene. CDR3: CASSLRREAYEQYF. The CDR3 bases are TGTGCCAGCAGCTTACGCCGGGAGGCCTACGAGCAGTACTTC.

This clone has only one observation. Other DNA sequences in the sample encode the same CDR3. The chain couples TRBV20-1 to TRBJ2-5; TRBD2 aligns across 7 bases. The germline V gene has CDR1 DFQATT and CDR2 SNEGSKA (reference sequence). This CDR3 has 11 residues. V lost 5 bases and J lost 4; bases outside the gene matches: 1. The DNA of the CDR3 is TGCAGTGCTGGCGGGGGAGAGACCCAGTACTTC. Translation: CSAGGGETQYF.

V and J are TRBV6-1 and TRBJ2-3, with TRBD2 as a possible D gene (5 bases). Trimming shortened V by 8 bases and J by 0 bases, and 12 bases separated the two germline ends. Germline V gene data show CDR1 as MNHNS and CDR2 as SASEGT. The CDR3 is made up of 14 amino acids. CDR3 region: CASGSSYSTDTQYF. The CDR3, as DNA: TGTGCCAGCGGGAGCAGCTATAGCACAGATACGCAGTATTTT.

The chain joins TRBV5-1 to TRBJ1-6; D gene unclear. V lost 3 bases and J lost 7, with 11 bases in between. Germline V gene lookup returns CDR1 SGHRS and CDR2 YFSETQ. CDR3 length: 14 residues. The CDR3 DNA is TGCGCCAGCAGCTCGATCCCCGGAAATTCACCCCTCCACTTT. Translated, it gives CASSSIPGNSPLHF.

DNA for the CDR3: TGCGCCAGCACCTATAACAATGAGCAGTTCTTC. Encoded protein: CASTYNNEQFF. The chain recombines TRBV5-1 with TRBJ2-1, with unresolved D. The V and J ends lost 6 bases and 5 bases respectively, with 6 bases between them. This CDR3 has 11 amino acids. In germline, CDR1 is SGHRS, CDR2 YFSETQ.

The CDR3 sequence: CASSGTGGEEQYF. Here the CDR3 DNA reads TGTGCCAGCAGCGGGACTGGGGGTGAGGAGCAGTACTTC. V gene TRBV7-3 combines with J gene TRBJ2-7, with D perhaps TRBD2 (6 bases). There are 13 residues in the CDR3. In germline, CDR1 is SGHTA, CDR2 FQGTGA. The germline V and J ends were trimmed by 5 bases and 7 bases, with 15 bases remaining between them.

The chain joins TRBV5-1 to TRBJ2-5; tentative D call: TRBD2 (5 bases). V lost 2 bases and J 7 bases, leaving 9 bases between the germline ends. The CDR3 is made up of 12 amino acids. Germline assignment: CDR1 SGHRS and CDR2 YFSETQ. The CDR3 loop is CASSFVAWTQYF. DNA of the CDR3: TGCGCCAGCAGCTTTGTAGCGTGGACCCAGTACTTC.

V and J are TRBV5-1 and TRBJ1-2, with D unclear. CDR1 is SGHRS and CDR2 is YFSETQ in the germline V gene. V was cut by 2 bases and J by 3 bases, with 5 bases left in between. The CDR3 spans 12 residues. The CDR3 nucleotides are TGCGCCAGCAGCTTCAGCGACTATGGCTACACCTTC. This gives the protein CASSFSDYGYTF.

The chain joins TRBV5-4 to TRBJ2-7; 13 bases are shared with TRBD2. This CDR3 is built from 15 residues. Germline V gives CDR1 SGHNT, CDR2 YYREEE (reference sequence). V shed 1 base, J shed 4 bases, and the junction held 2 bases outside the gene matches. The chain's CDR3 is CASSLTSGRGYEQYF. CDR3 bases: TGTGCCAGCAGCTTGACTAGCGGGAGGGGATACGAGCAGTACTTC. Supplemented by reference TRBV5-4 and TRBJ2-7, the full variable domain reads ETGVTQSPTHLIKTRGQQVTLRCSSQSGHNTVSWYQQALGQGPQFIFQYYREEENGRGNFPPRFSGLQFPNYSSELNVNALELDDSALYLCASSLTSGRGYEQYFGPGTRLTVT.

The J gene is TRBJ1-2, the V gene TRBV30; TRBD1 matches at 8 bases. Losses at the gene ends were 2 bases for V and 8 bases for J; bases not matched to a gene: 10. Germline-derived CDR1 and CDR2 are GTSNPN and SVGIG (reference sequence). This CDR3 is 14 amino acids long. CDR3: CAWSSGQGAAGYTF. CDR3 DNA: TGTGCCTGGAGTAGTGGTCAGGGGGCGGCCGGCTACACCTTC.

Worth noting for this clone: This CDR3 is also generated by other DNA sequences in the sample. V and J are TRBV7-8 and TRBJ2-3; tentative D call: TRBD2 (6 bases). V lost 5 bases and J 3 bases, leaving 15 bases between the germline ends. The CDR3 sequence is 15 residues long. Germline CDR1 reads SGHVS; CDR2 reads FQNEAQ. CDR3 in amino acids: CASSPRGGNTDTQYF. CDR3 nucleotides: TGTGCCAGCAGCCCCCGCGGCGGGAATACAGATACGCAGTATTTT.

On this clone itself: This sample also contains other DNA sequences that code for the same CDR3. The chain links TRBV2 to TRBJ1-5; 9 nucleotides match TRBD1. V shed 8 bases and J 4 bases; nucleotides not matched to a gene: 0. CDR1 is SNHLY, CDR2 FYNNEI, per germline. The length of the CDR3 is 12 residues. The CDR3 DNA reads TGTGCCAGCGGGACAGGGAATCAGCCCCAGCATTTT. Amino acids: CASGTGNQPQHF.

This chain uses TRBV7-2 with TRBJ2-1, with D perhaps matching TRBD1 (5 bases). The CDR3 consists of 14 residues. Trimming left V 5 bases short and J 6 bases short, with 14 bases between. Germline CDR1 reads SGHTA; CDR2 reads FQGNSA. Here the CDR3 reads CASSTQGRSNEQFF. In nucleotides, the CDR3 is TGTGCCAGCAGCACCCAGGGCCGTTCCAATGAGCAGTTCTTC.

The V call is TRBV2, the J call TRBJ2-2; 8 bases agree with TRBD2. V lost 6 bases and J lost 5; bases outside the gene matches: 8. Germline values: CDR1 SNHLY, CDR2 FYNNEI. This CDR3 contains 15 residues. The CDR3 bases are TGTGCCAGCAGACTAAGCGGGAGTCAAACCGGGGAGCTGTTTTTT. It specifies CASRLSGSQTGELFF.

The chain couples TRBV30 to TRBJ1-3; D remains unclear. Germline values: CDR1 GTSNPN, CDR2 SVGIG (reference sequence). V shed 4 bases and J shed 0 bases, with 10 bases lying between them. The CDR3 length is 14 residues. The CDR3 region has the DNA TGTGCCTGGACCGTGGGCGTCTCTGGAAACACCATATATTTT. Translated, it gives CAWTVGVSGNTIYF.

The rearrangement links TRBV9 to TRBJ2-3; 9 nucleotides align to TRBD1. V shed 0 bases and J 1 base; nucleotides not matched to a gene: 3. Germline lookup yields CDR1 SGDLS and CDR2 YYNGEE. The CDR3 covers 16 residues. For the CDR3, the DNA is TGTGCCAGCAGCGTAGGGACAGGGGAGGGCACAGATACGCAGTATTTT. Its protein product is CASSVGTGEGTDTQYF.

This chain uses TRBV14 with TRBJ2-3; D not certain. Trimming took off 7 bases at V and 3 bases at J, with 14 bases between the two ends. This CDR3 has 14 residues. Germline-derived CDR1 and CDR2 are SGHDN and FVKESK. CDR3 loop: CASKPHRPTDTQYF. CDR3 DNA sequence: TGTGCCAGCAAGCCTCATAGGCCAACAGATACGCAGTATTTT.

V gene TRBV6-6 combines with J gene TRBJ2-1; weak D call: TRBD2 (6 bases). CDR3 size: 15 residues. V was pared by 4 bases and J by 4 bases, with 14 bases between. Germline loops: CDR1 MNHNY, CDR2 SVGAGI (reference sequence). The CDR3 bases are TGTGCCAGCAGTTTTCTAGCGCCTGATTACAATGAGCAGTTCTTC. Residues: CASSFLAPDYNEQFF.

The rearrangement uses TRBV7-2 and TRBJ2-6; D gene ambiguous. Germline values: CDR1 SGHTA, CDR2 FQGNSA. The CDR3 has 15 residues. Trimming left V 2 bases short and J 3 bases short, with 8 bases between. The CDR3 coding sequence is TGTGCCAGCAGCTTATGGGCAAGTGGGGCCAACGTCCTGACTTTC. Translation: CASSLWASGANVLTF.

The chain links TRBV30 to TRBJ1-2, with D possibly matching TRBD1 (6 bases). The germline V and J ends were trimmed by 4 bases and 2 bases, with 8 bases remaining between them. The CDR3 contains 12 residues. The germline V gene encodes CDR1 GTSNPN and CDR2 SVGIG (reference sequence). CDR3 protein: CAWMQGNYGYTF. CDR3 nucleotides: TGTGCCTGGATGCAGGGGAACTATGGCTACACCTTC.